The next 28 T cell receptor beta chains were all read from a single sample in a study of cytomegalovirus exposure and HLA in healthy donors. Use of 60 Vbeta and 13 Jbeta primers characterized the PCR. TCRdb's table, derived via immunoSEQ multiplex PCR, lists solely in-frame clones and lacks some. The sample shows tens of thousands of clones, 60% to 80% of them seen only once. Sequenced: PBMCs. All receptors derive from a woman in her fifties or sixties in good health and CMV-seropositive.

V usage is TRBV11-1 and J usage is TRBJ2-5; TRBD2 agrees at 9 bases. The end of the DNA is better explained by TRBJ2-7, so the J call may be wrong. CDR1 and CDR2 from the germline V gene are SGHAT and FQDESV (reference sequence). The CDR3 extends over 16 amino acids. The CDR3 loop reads CASSLELGTSSYEQYF. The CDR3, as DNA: TGTGCCAGCAGCCTAGAACTTGGGACTAGCAGTTACGAGCAGTACTTC.

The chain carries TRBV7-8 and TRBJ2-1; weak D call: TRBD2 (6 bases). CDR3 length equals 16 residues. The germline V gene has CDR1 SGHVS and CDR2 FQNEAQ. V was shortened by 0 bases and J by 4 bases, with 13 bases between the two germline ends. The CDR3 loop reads CASSLARDSYYNEQFF. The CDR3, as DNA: TGTGCCAGCAGCTTAGCCCGGGACTCCTATTACAATGAGCAGTTCTTC.

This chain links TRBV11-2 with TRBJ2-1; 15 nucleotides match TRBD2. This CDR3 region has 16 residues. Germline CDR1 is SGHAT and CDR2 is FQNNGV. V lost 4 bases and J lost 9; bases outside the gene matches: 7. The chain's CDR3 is CASSSMRTSGRGEQFF. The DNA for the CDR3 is TGTGCCAGCAGCTCCATGCGGACTAGCGGGAGGGGTGAGCAGTTCTTC.

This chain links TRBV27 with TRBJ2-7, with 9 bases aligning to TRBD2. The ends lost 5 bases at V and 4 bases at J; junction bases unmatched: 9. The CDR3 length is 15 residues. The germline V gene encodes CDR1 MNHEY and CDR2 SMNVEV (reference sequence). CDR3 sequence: CASSLSSGMAYEQYF. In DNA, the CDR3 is TGTGCCAGCAGTCTTTCTAGCGGGATGGCTTACGAGCAGTACTTC.

The CDR3 DNA is TGTGCCAGCAGCCCCGGACAGGGAAGGGGCGAGCAGTACTTC. This encodes CASSPGQGRGEQYF. J is TRBJ2-7 and V is TRBV5-4; 8 bases are shared with TRBD1. The CDR3 length is 14 residues. CDR1 SGHNT and CDR2 YYREEE come from the germline V gene (reference sequence). The ends lost 4 bases at V and 6 bases at J; junction bases unmatched: 9. The full variable domain, in which reference TRBV5-4 and TRBJ2-7 provide the parts outside the CDR3, is ETGVTQSPTHLIKTRGQQVTLRCSSQSGHNTVSWYQQALGQGPQFIFQYYREEENGRGNFPPRFSGLQFPNYSSELNVNALELDDSALYLCASSPGQGRGEQYFGPGTRLTVT.

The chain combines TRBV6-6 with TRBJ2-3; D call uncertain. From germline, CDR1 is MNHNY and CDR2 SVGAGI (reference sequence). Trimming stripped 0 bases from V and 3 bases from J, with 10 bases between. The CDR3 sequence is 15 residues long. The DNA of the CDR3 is TGTGCCAGCAGTTACTCACGGGTATCGACAGATACGCAGTATTTT. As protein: CASSYSRVSTDTQYF.

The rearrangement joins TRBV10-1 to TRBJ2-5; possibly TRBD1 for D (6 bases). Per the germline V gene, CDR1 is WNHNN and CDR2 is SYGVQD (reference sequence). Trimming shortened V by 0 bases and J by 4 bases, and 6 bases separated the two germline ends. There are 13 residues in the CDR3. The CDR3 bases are TGCGCCAGCAGTGAGTCAGGGGGAGAGACCCAGTACTTC. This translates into CASSESGGETQYF.

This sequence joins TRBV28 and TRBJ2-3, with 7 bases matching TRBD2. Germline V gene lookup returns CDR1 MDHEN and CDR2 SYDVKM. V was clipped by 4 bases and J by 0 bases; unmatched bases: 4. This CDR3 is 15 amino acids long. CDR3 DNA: TGTGCCAGCAGTTCTCGGGGGGTTAGCACAGATACGCAGTATTTT. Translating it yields CASSSRGVSTDTQYF.

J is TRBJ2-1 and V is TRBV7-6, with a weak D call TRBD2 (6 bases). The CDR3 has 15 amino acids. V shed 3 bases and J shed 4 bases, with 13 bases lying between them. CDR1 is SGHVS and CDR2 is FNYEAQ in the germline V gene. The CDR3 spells CASSLAGPLYNEQFF. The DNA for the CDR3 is TGTGCCAGCAGCTTGGCGGGACCCCTGTACAATGAGCAGTTCTTC.

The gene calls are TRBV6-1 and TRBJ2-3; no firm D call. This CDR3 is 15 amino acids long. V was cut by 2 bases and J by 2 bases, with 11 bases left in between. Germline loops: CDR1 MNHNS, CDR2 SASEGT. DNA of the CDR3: TGTGCCAGCAGTGAATCGCTAATCCCCACAGATACGCAGTATTTT. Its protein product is CASSESLIPTDTQYF.

This CDR3 is CASSTAITGNEKLFF. The CDR3 DNA reads as TGTGCCAGTAGTACCGCGATAACGGGTAATGAAAAACTGTTTTTT. The chain links TRBV19 to TRBJ1-4; D call uncertain. Per the germline V gene, CDR1 is LNHDA and CDR2 is SQIVND (reference sequence). This CDR3 has 15 amino acids. Trimming shortened V by 4 bases and J by 4 bases, and 13 bases separated the two germline ends.

CDR3 nucleotide sequence: TGTGCCAGCAGTTGGTACAATCAAGAGACCCAGTACTTC. Its translation is CASSWYNQETQYF. The V call is TRBV28, the J call TRBJ2-5; D is unresolved. The V gene's germline CDR1 is MDHEN and CDR2 SYDVKM. V was trimmed by 4 bases and J by 2 bases, leaving 8 bases between them. The length of the CDR3 is 13 residues.

DNA for the CDR3: TGTGCCAGTAGTATGAAGGGCTCTAGCGGGAGGCTAGATGAGCAGTTCTTC. It translates to CASSMKGSSGRLDEQFF. The J gene is TRBJ2-1, the V gene TRBV19; TRBD2 matches at 11 bases. The CDR3 length is 17 residues. J lost 8 bases, V lost 3 bases, and 12 bases had no gene match. Looked up from germline, CDR1 is LNHDA and CDR2 is SQIVND (reference sequence).

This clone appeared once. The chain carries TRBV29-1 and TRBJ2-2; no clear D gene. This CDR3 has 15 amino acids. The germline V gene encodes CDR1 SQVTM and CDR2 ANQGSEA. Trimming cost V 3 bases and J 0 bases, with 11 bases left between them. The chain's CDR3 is CSVEIQAANTGELFF. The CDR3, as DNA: TGCAGCGTTGAGATCCAGGCCGCGAACACCGGGGAGCTGTTTTTT.

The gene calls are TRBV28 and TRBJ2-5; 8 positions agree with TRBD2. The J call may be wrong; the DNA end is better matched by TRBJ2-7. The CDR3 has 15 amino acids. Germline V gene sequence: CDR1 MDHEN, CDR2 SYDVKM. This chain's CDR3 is CASSFGGVNAYEQYF. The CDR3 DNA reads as TGTGCCAGCAGTTTCGGGGGGGTAAACGCCTACGAGCAGTACTTC.

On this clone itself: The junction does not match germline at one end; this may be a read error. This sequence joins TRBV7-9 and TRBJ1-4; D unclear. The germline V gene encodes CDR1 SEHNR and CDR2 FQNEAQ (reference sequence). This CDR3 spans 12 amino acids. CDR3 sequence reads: CSSSPRGEKLFF. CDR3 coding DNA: TGTTCCAGCAGCCCTCGGGGAGAAAAACTGTTTTTT.

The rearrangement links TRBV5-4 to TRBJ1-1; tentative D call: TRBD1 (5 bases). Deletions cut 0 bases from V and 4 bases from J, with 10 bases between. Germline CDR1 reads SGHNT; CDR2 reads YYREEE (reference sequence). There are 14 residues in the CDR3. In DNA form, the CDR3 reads TGTGCCAGCAGCTTGGGCCCCGGGGGCACTGAAGCTTTCTTT. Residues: CASSLGPGGTEAFF.

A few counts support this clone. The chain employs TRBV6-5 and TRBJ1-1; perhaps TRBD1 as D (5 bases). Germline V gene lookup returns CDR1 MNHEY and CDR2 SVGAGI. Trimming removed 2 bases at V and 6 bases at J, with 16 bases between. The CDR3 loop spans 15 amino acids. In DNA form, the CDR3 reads TGTGCCAGCAGTTACGACCCGGCCAGGGCCTCTGAAGCTTTCTTT. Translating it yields CASSYDPARASEAFF.

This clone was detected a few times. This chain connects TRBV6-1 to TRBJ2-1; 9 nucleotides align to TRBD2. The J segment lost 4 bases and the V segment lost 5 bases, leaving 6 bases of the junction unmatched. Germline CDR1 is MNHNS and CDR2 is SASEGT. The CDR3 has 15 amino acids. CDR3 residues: CASSMSSGMYNEQFF. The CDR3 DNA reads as TGTGCCAGCAGTATGTCTAGCGGGATGTACAATGAGCAGTTCTTC.

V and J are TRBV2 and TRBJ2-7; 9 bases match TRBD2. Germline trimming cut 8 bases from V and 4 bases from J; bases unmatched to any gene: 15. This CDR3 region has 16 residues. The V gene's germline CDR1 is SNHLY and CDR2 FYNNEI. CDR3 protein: CASLWREGTGQYEQYF. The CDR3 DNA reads TGTGCCAGCCTCTGGCGGGAGGGGACGGGGCAGTACGAGCAGTACTTC.

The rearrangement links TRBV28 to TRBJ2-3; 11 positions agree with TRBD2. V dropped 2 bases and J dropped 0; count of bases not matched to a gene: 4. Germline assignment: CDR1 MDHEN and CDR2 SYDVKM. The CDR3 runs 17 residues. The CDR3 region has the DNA TGTGCCAGCAGTTTAGGGACTAGCGGCTCTAGCACAGATACGCAGTATTTT. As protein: CASSLGTSGSSTDTQYF.

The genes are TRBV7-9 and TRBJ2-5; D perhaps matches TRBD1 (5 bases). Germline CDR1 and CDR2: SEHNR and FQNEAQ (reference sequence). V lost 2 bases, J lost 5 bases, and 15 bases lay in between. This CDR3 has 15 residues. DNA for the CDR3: TGTGCCAGCAGCTTATATGACCCAAAGGGGGAGACCCAGTACTTC. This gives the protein CASSLYDPKGETQYF.

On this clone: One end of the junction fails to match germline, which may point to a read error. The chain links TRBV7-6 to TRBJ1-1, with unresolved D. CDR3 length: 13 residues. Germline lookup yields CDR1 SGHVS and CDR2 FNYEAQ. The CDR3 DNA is TGTGCCAGCAGCTTAGGGCGGAACTCTGAAGCTTTCTTT. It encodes CASSLGRNSEAFF.

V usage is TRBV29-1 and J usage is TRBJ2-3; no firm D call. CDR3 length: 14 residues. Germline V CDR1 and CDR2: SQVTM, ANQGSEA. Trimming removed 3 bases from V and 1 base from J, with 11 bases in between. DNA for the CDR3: TGCAGCGTTGATGTTAGCACCGGCACAGATACGCAGTATTTT. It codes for CSVDVSTGTDTQYF.

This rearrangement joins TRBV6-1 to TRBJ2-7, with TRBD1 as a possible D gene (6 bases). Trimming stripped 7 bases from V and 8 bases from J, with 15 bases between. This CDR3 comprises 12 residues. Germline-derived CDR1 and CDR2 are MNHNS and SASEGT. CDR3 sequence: CASTDRLNKQYF. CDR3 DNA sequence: TGTGCCAGCACAGACAGGCTCAACAAGCAGTACTTC.

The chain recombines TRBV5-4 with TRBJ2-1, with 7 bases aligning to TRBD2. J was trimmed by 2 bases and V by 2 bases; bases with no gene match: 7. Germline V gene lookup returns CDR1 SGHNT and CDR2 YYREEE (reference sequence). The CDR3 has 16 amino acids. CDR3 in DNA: TGTGCCAGCAGCTTAGGGAGCGGGACCACCTACAATGAGCAGTTCTTC. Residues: CASSLGSGTTYNEQFF.

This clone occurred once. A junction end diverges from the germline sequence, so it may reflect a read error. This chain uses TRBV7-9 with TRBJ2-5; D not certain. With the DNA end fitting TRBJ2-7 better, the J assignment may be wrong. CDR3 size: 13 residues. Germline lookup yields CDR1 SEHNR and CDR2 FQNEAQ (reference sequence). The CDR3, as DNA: TGTTCCAGCAGGTCACTAACACGAGACGAGCAGTACTTC. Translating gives CSSRSLTRDEQYF.

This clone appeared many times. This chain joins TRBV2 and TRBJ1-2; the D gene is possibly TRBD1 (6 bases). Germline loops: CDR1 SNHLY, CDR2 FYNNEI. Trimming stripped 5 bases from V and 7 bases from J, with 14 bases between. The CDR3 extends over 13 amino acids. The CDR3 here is CASSPSGGLGYTF. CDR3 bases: TGTGCCAGCAGTCCCTCGGGGGGGCTTGGCTACACCTTC.